The source of this T cell receptor (beta chain) is a study of CD8 T cells in Susac syndrome. It was with random hexamers that 0.5 to 1 ug RNA was reverse transcribed. An immunoSEQ multiplex PCR generated amplified TCR beta CDR3 products spanning 54 Vbeta and 13 Jbeta. Each CDR3 protein is one row after TCRdb ran MiXCR on the immunoSEQ multiplex PCR reads. Among some 150,000 distinct CDR3 sequences listed, approximately 95% were seen once. The CDR3 runs to 17 residues. With 3 bases clipped from V and 3 bases from J, the junction kept 10 bases outside the gene matches. CDR1 and CDR2 from the germline V gene are ENHRY and SYGVKD.

The TCR was taken from a human donor with Susac syndrome. This chain links TRBV10-3 with TRBJ2-1; 8 bases line up with TRBD2. The sequenced sample consisted of CD4+ T cells from PBMCs. The CDR3 DNA sequence: TGTGCCATCAGTGACCCCGCGGGGGGAGAAAGCTACAATGAGCAGTTCTTC. Its protein product is CAISDPAGGESYNEQFF.